The rows below give T cell receptor beta chains drawn from one sample of a study of shared clonotypes between healthy human individuals. Produced via immunoSEQ multiplex PCR; TCRdb's table is partial and in-frame only. Seen here are roughly 760,000 clones, roughly 70% observed once, and the top ten hold less than 2%. Material for sequencing was memory CD4+ T cells sorted from blood. Every receptor here comes from a woman aged 30 to 39 in good health. CDR3s include the opening cysteine and the closing phenylalanine or tryptophan. D genes are given only for firm matches. Clone size is shown for a subset of rows, as once, few, many or a class of expanded clone.

clone size | CDR3 length | D gene | J gene | V gene | CDR3 DNA | CDR3 protein
NA | 14 | TRBD1 | TRBJ1-1 | TRBV5-1 | TGCGCCAGCAGCTTTATGGACAGGGGCCCTGAAGCTTTCTTT | CASSFMDRGPEAFF
few | 13 | NA | TRBJ1-5 | TRBV28 | TGTGCCAGCAGTCCTGCAGCGAATCAGCCCCAGCATTTT | CASSPAANQPQHF
once | 14 | NA | TRBJ2-7 | TRBV19 | TGTGCCAGTAGTATAGCCCGGGGCGCCTACGAGCAGTACTTC | CASSIARGAYEQYF
NA | 17 | NA | TRBJ2-1 | TRBV7-7 | TGTGCCAGCAGCATCGATGGGGGGCCGGGGTCCTACAATGAGCAGTTCTTC | CASSIDGGPGSYNEQFF
NA | 11 | NA | TRBJ2-7 | TRBV20-1 | TGCAGTGCCCCAAGGGGTTCCGAGCAGTACTTC | CSAPRGSEQYF
NA | 17 | NA | TRBJ2-2 | TRBV27 | TGTGCCAGCAGTCCCAAGGGACCCGTGTTGAACACCGGGGAGCTGTTTTTT | CASSPKGPVLNTGELFF
NA | 13 | NA | TRBJ1-4 | TRBV18 | TGTGCCAGCTCACCATTAGGGGAGGAAAAACTGTTTTTT | CASSPLGEEKLFF
NA | 14 | NA | TRBJ2-4 | TRBV2 | TGTGCCAGCAGTCTAGGGGATGTTTCTAGTTTTCAGTACTTC | CASSLGDVSSFQYF
few | 15 | NA | TRBJ2-7 | TRBV19 | TGTGCCAGTAGTATAGGTGTGGGGGTCTACAACGAGCAGTACTTC | CASSIGVGVYNEQYF
NA | 14 | NA | TRBJ1-5 | TRBV6-6 | TGTGCCAGCAGTTATGGAGTTGGCAATCAGCCCCAGCATTTT | CASSYGVGNQPQHF
NA | 16 | TRBD2 | TRBJ2-1 | TRBV7-3 | TGTGCCAGCAGCCCCGCTAGCGGGGGTTTCTACAATGAGCAGTTCTTC | CASSPASGGFYNEQFF
few | 11 | NA | TRBJ2-1 | TRBV29-1 | TGCAGCGTCGCGTCCTACAATGAGCAGTTCTTC | CSVASYNEQFF
NA | 13 | TRBD1 | TRBJ1-2 | TRBV6-4 | TGTGCCTGTGGGGACAGGGGGGACGCTGGCTACACCTTC | CACGDRGDAGYTF
NA | 13 | NA | TRBJ1-2 | TRBV19 | TGTGCCAGTAGTGCAGCAGGCCTTTATGGCTACACCTTC | CASSAAGLYGYTF